This T cell receptor (beta chain) appears in the sequencing data of a study of T-cell reconstitution after alpha-beta-depleted transplantation in children. Trimming pared 3 bases from V and 10 bases from J, leaving 9 bases between. The CDR3 spans 12 residues. This clonotype was observed many times. It was with unique molecular identifiers that the TCRbeta library was prepared. Each CDR3 protein gets one entry after TCRdb re-called the PCR reads with MiXCR. The data contain 150,000 to 200,000 distinct CDR3 sequences, approximately 7% of them seen just once; the ten biggest clones take up roughly 3%. The origin of this receptor is a human donor who donated a stem cell graft to a child with Wiskott-Aldrich syndrome. This material consisted of PBMCs from the stem cell graft donor, taken from the stem cell graft. The V and J genes are TRBV12-3 or TRBV12-4 and TRBJ1-4, with unresolved D. The CDR3 reads CASSFEQRKLFF. CDR3 in DNA: TGTGCCAGCAGTTTTGAGCAGAGAAAACTGTTTTTT.